A single sample is the source of the 24 T cell receptor beta chains below, sequenced in a study of shared clonotypes between healthy human individuals. Clones were sequenced by immunoSEQ multiplex PCR, and TCRdb holds only the in-frame ones, with some missing. This sample has about 1.9 million clones, with 80% to 95% found just once. The naive CD8 population came from CD45RO-negative cells selected for CCR7, without terminally differentiated effector memory CD45RA+ cells. The sequenced material came from naive CD8+ T cells from PBMCs. These receptors all stem from a man aged 18 to 29 in good health. Some clones in this sample may be carry-over from other donors' samples.

V and J are TRBV28 and TRBJ1-1; D may be TRBD1 (6 bases). Between the trimmed V and J ends, which lost 9 bases and 1 base, there was a span of 18 bases. This CDR3 comprises 15 residues. Germline CDR1 MDHEN, CDR2 SYDVKM. CDR3 DNA: TGTGCCAGTGGGGGGGCAGAGGGCCCGAACACTGAAGCTTTCTTT. Translating it yields CASGGAEGPNTEAFF.

The chain joins TRBV29-1 to TRBJ2-7, with D possibly being TRBD1 (6 bases). The ends were cut back, 6 bases at V and 2 bases at J, with 14 bases in the middle. CDR3 length: 13 residues. Germline V gives CDR1 SQVTM, CDR2 ANQGSEA. The CDR3 is CSVATGTTYEQYF. The CDR3, as DNA: TGCAGCGTCGCCACCGGGACAACCTACGAGCAGTACTTC.

CDR3 amino acids: CASSPHRDRVIDEQFF. CDR3 DNA: TGTGCCAGCAGCCCGCACCGGGACAGGGTCATCGATGAGCAGTTCTTC. The J gene is TRBJ2-1, the V gene TRBV9; 9 bases map to TRBD1. The CDR3 sequence is 16 residues long. The J segment lost 8 bases and the V segment lost 4 bases, leaving 13 bases of the junction unmatched. Per the germline V gene, CDR1 is SGDLS and CDR2 is YYNGEE.

This clone was observed a few times. The chain is built from TRBV27 and TRBJ1-5, with D unresolved. Germline CDR1 reads MNHEY; CDR2 reads SMNVEV (reference sequence). CDR3 length: 14 amino acids. V was clipped by 6 bases and J by 2 bases, with 11 bases between them. CDR3 residues: CASSTTAGNQPQHF. CDR3 nucleotide sequence: TGTGCCAGCAGCACTACAGCCGGCAATCAGCCCCAGCATTTT.

The chain links TRBV30 to TRBJ1-1; no firm D call. V gave up 0 bases and J gave up 7 bases, with 15 bases separating them. This CDR3 is built from 14 residues. Germline V gene lookup returns CDR1 GTSNPN and CDR2 SVGIG (reference sequence). DNA of the CDR3: TGTGCCTGGAGTGTTCTCGGGGTAGCGGGTGAAGCTTTCTTT. Protein sequence: CAWSVLGVAGEAFF.

V and J are TRBV13 and TRBJ2-7, with D possibly being TRBD1 (6 bases). V was clipped by 1 base and J by 4 bases, with 20 bases between them. CDR1 and CDR2 (germline): PRHDT, FYEKMQ (reference sequence). This CDR3 has 17 amino acids. CDR3 protein: CASSLATGAASRYEQYF. CDR3 coding DNA: TGTGCCAGCAGCTTAGCGACAGGAGCCGCTAGCCGTTACGAGCAGTACTTC.

This clone was counted a few times. This chain links TRBV19 with TRBJ1-5; the D is unclear. The CDR3 totals 12 residues. The germline CDR1 and CDR2 sequences are LNHDA and SQIVND (reference sequence). Trimming left V 5 bases short and J 9 bases short, with 11 bases between. The CDR3 loop reads CASSATPGPQHF. CDR3 nucleotide sequence: TGTGCCAGTAGTGCCACCCCGGGGCCCCAGCATTTT.

The chain links TRBV5-4 to TRBJ2-7, with TRBD2 matching 8 bases. V gave up 4 bases and J gave up 3 bases; unmatched junction bases: 9. The CDR3 totals 15 residues. Germline CDR1 SGHNT, CDR2 YYREEE (reference sequence). The CDR3 loop reads CASSLWTSRNYEQYF. CDR3 in DNA: TGTGCCAGCAGCCTCTGGACTAGCAGGAACTACGAGCAGTACTTC.

The DNA for the CDR3 is TGTGCCAGCAGCTGGACTAGTGGGACTACGCAGCAGTACTTC. This codes for CASSWTSGTTQQYF. The rearrangement joins TRBV7-9 to TRBJ2-7, with TRBD2 matching over 7 bases. With V trimmed by 4 bases and J by 8 bases, 11 bases remained unmatched. There are 14 residues in the CDR3. Germline V gene sequence: CDR1 SEHNR, CDR2 FQNEAQ (reference sequence).

This chain links TRBV6-6 with TRBJ2-7, with 7 bases lining up with TRBD2. CDR3 length: 14 amino acids. Looked up from germline, CDR1 is MNHNY and CDR2 is SVGAGI (reference sequence). V was pared by 4 bases and J by 2 bases, with 5 bases of the junction left unmatched. Here the CDR3 DNA reads TGTGCCAGCAGTTCCACCGGACTAGCCTACGAGCAGTACTTC. Translated: CASSSTGLAYEQYF.

V is TRBV4-1 and J is TRBJ2-7; D is perhaps TRBD1 (6 bases). CDR1 is MGHRA and CDR2 is YSYEKL in the germline V gene. The CDR3 runs 17 residues. The V end lost 2 bases, the J end lost 3 bases, and 20 bases lay between the germline ends. CDR3: CASSQKGHGIKNYEQYF. DNA for the CDR3: TGCGCCAGCAGCCAAAAGGGACACGGGATAAAGAACTACGAGCAGTACTTC.

J is TRBJ1-1 and V is TRBV19; 10 positions match TRBD1. Trimming cost V 5 bases and J 2 bases; bases outside gene matches: 8. CDR1 is LNHDA and CDR2 is SQIVND in the germline V gene (reference sequence). The CDR3 covers 16 residues. The CDR3 bases are TGTGCCAGTAGTGCACAGGACAGGGGGGAAAACACTGAAGCTTTCTTT. This sequence encodes CASSAQDRGENTEAFF.

The sample holds one count of this clone. V and J are TRBV9 and TRBJ1-3; 7 bases map to TRBD1. J gave up 5 bases and V 0 bases, and 5 bases lay outside the gene matches. This CDR3 contains 15 residues. Germline V gene data show CDR1 as SGDLS and CDR2 as YYNGEE. CDR3 region: CASSVVGDSRNTIYF. The CDR3, as DNA: TGTGCCAGCAGCGTAGTAGGGGACAGTAGAAACACCATATATTTT.

The gene calls are TRBV28 and TRBJ1-4; 9 bases fit TRBD1. Germline CDR1 reads MDHEN; CDR2 reads SYDVKM. The CDR3 has 22 amino acids. V shed 3 bases, J shed 1 base, and the junction held 21 bases outside the gene matches. DNA for the CDR3: TGTGCCAGCAGTTTTCCCGAGGGAGGACAGGGGCGCTTGGTGGGAACTAATGAAAAACTGTTTTTT. This sequence encodes CASSFPEGGQGRLVGTNEKLFF. Drawing the rest from reference TRBV28 and TRBJ1-4, the complete variable domain is DVKVTQSSRYLVKRTGEKVFLECVQDMDHENMFWYRQDPGLGLRLIYFSYDVKMKEKGDIPEGYSVSREKKERFSLILESASTNQTSMYLCASSFPEGGQGRLVGTNEKLFFGSGTQLSVL.

The CDR3, as DNA: TGTGCCAGCACTAAGGAGGTGTATGGCTCCTACAATGAGCAGTTCTTC. Encoded protein: CASTKEVYGSYNEQFF. The chain joins TRBV6-6 to TRBJ2-1; tentatively, D is TRBD2 (5 bases). Germline V CDR1 and CDR2: MNHNY, SVGAGI (reference sequence). The ends were cut back, 7 bases at V and 0 bases at J, with 16 bases in the middle. The CDR3 runs to 16 residues.

The chain carries TRBV29-1 and TRBJ1-2; D unclear. Trimming removed 7 bases from V and 0 bases from J, with 12 bases in between. From germline, CDR1 is SQVTM and CDR2 ANQGSEA. This CDR3 spans 13 amino acids. This chain's CDR3 is CSAFWASNYGYTF. The DNA for the CDR3 is TGCAGCGCCTTTTGGGCATCTAACTATGGCTACACCTTC.

The V gene is TRBV19, the J gene TRBJ1-2; D gene ambiguous. Trimming took 5 bases from V and 8 from J, leaving 18 bases between them. The CDR3 loop spans 14 amino acids. Looked up from germline, CDR1 is LNHDA and CDR2 is SQIVND (reference sequence). The CDR3 loop reads CASSWLRPSGGYTF. The CDR3 DNA reads as TGTGCCAGTAGTTGGCTGAGGCCATCGGGGGGCTACACCTTC.

The V call is TRBV27, the J call TRBJ1-4; maybe TRBD1 (5 bases). The CDR3 is 14 amino acids. Trimming pared 2 bases from V and 6 bases from J, leaving 10 bases between. In germline, CDR1 is MNHEY, CDR2 SMNVEV (reference sequence). The CDR3 here is CASSLGGEDEKLFF. The CDR3 DNA reads TGTGCCAGCAGTTTAGGGGGGGAGGATGAAAAACTGTTTTTT. The whole variable domain, remainder taken from reference TRBV27 and TRBJ1-4, is EAQVTQNPRYLITVTGKKLTVTCSQNMNHEYMSWYRQDPGLGLRQIYYSMNVEVTDKGDVPEGYKVSRKEKRNFPLILESPSPNQTSLYFCASSLGGEDEKLFFGSGTQLSVL.

This chain joins TRBV28 and TRBJ2-5; TRBD1 matches 7 bases. V dropped 7 bases and J dropped 0; count of bases not matched to a gene: 8. Germline lookup yields CDR1 MDHEN and CDR2 SYDVKM. The CDR3 covers 15 residues. The CDR3 reads CASTVTGTYQETQYF. The CDR3 DNA reads TGTGCCAGCACAGTGACAGGGACGTACCAAGAGACCCAGTACTTC.

The genes are TRBV15 and TRBJ2-2; tentatively, D is TRBD1 or TRBD2 (5 bases each). This CDR3 comprises 13 residues. Trimming took 8 bases from V and 4 from J, leaving 11 bases between them. Germline CDR1 LNHNV, CDR2 YYDKDF (reference sequence). CDR3 protein: CATRGRGTGELFF. CDR3 bases: TGTGCCACCCGGGGCCGCGGCACCGGGGAGCTGTTTTTT.

The chain carries TRBV9 and TRBJ2-1, with unresolved D. Germline CDR1 is SGDLS and CDR2 is YYNGEE. Trimming removed 0 bases at V and 13 bases at J, with 14 bases between. The CDR3 is made up of 13 amino acids. For the CDR3, the DNA is TGTGCCAGCAGCGTAGAATTATCTGGCGTTCAGTTCTTC. It yields the protein CASSVELSGVQFF.

V and J are TRBV27 and TRBJ2-1; D might be TRBD2 (6 bases). The V end lost 2 bases, the J end lost 8 bases, and 16 bases lay between the germline ends. This CDR3 region has 15 residues. The V gene's germline CDR1 is MNHEY and CDR2 SMNVEV (reference sequence). CDR3 bases: TGTGCCAGCAGTTTAGTGGAGCTAGCGAGCGATGAGCAGTTCTTC. The encoded protein is CASSLVELASDEQFF.

The V and J genes are TRBV10-3 and TRBJ2-7; D might be TRBD1 (9 bases). The CDR3 runs 16 residues. CDR1 and CDR2 from the germline V gene are ENHRY and SYGVKD. The ends were cut back, 6 bases at V and 7 bases at J, with 25 bases in the middle. DNA of the CDR3: TGTGCCATCAGCAAGGGACAGGGAGGACTAGCTGATGAGCAGTACTTC. Amino acids: CAISKGQGGLADEQYF.

The CDR3: CASSTQQIKIGGTGELFF. The CDR3 nucleotides read TGTGCCAGCAGTACCCAACAGATCAAGATTGGCGGCACCGGGGAGCTGTTTTTT. This chain uses TRBV28 with TRBJ2-2, with D unclear. Germline V lookup: CDR1 MDHEN, CDR2 SYDVKM. V was cut by 5 bases and J by 4 bases, with 23 bases left in between. The CDR3 is 18 residues long. Full variable domain (rest looked up from reference TRBV28 and TRBJ2-2): DVKVTQSSRYLVKRTGEKVFLECVQDMDHENMFWYRQDPGLGLRLIYFSYDVKMKEKGDIPEGYSVSREKKERFSLILESASTNQTSMYLCASSTQQIKIGGTGELFFGEGSRLTVL.